A selection of T cell receptor beta chains follows, all from one sample in a study of metastatic and nonmetastatic thyroid tumors. MiXCR reprocessed the PCR reads for TCRdb. This repertoire shows roughly 98,000 clones, 15% found once; its top ten account for around 3.3%. Material: blood. Source of these receptors: a female donor with papillary thyroid cancer or a benign thyroid nodule (not recorded which). Some clones in this sample may be carry-over from other donors' samples. CDR3s include the opening cysteine and the closing phenylalanine or tryptophan. The order of the fields is D gene, clone size, J gene, V gene, CDR3 protein, CDR3 DNA. D genes are given only for firm matches. A row's size may be missing; if present it is once, few, many or a size class.

>NA|many|TRBJ1-1|TRBV12-3/TRBV12-4
CASSSSRVEAFF
TGTGCCAGCAGTTCCAGTCGGGTTGAAGCTTTCTTT
>NA|many|TRBJ2-1|TRBV3-1
CASRGAEGNEQFF
TGTGCCAGCAGGGGAGCGGAGGGGAATGAGCAGTTCTTC
>NA|many|TRBJ2-5|TRBV20-1
CSAFRGTQETQYF
TGCAGTGCCTTCCGGGGGACCCAAGAGACCCAGTACTTC
>NA|many|TRBJ2-7|TRBV18
CASSPGYEQYF
TGTGCCAGCTCACCGGGGTACGAGCAGTACTTC
>TRBD1|NA|TRBJ2-5|TRBV30
CAWGKGAQETQYF
TGTGCCTGGGGAAAGGGGGCCCAAGAGACCCAGTACTTC
>NA|NA|TRBJ2-2|TRBV7-6
CASSVLSFGNTGELFF
TGTGCCAGCAGCGTACTCTCGTTCGGAAACACCGGGGAGCTGTTTTTT
>NA|many|TRBJ1-2|TRBV6-1
CASSPLPEYGYTF
TGTGCCAGCAGCCCCCTCCCGGAATATGGCTACACCTTC
>TRBD1|many|TRBJ2-7|TRBV9
CASSAKGQGAYEQYF
TGTGCCAGCAGCGCCAAGGGACAGGGGGCCTACGAGCAGTACTTC
>NA|few|TRBJ1-1|TRBV12-3/TRBV12-4
CASNMQGGNEAFF
TGTGCCAGCAATATGCAGGGTGGTAATGAAGCTTTCTTT
>TRBD2|many|TRBJ2-5|TRBV5-1
CASSDIAGQETQYF
TGCGCCAGCAGCGATATAGCGGGGCAAGAGACCCAGTACTTC
>TRBD2|many|TRBJ2-3|TRBV10-3
CAISGVASGTSTDTQYF
TGTGCCATCAGTGGAGTGGCTAGCGGGACTAGCACAGATACGCAGTATTTT
>TRBD1|NA|TRBJ1-6|TRBV27
CASSHTGQASDYNSPLHF
TGTGCCAGCAGTCACACCGGACAGGCCTCCGATTATAATTCACCCCTCCACTTT
>NA|many|TRBJ1-2|TRBV20-1
CSARDLTDIYGYTF
TGCAGTGCTAGAGATCTAACAGACATCTATGGCTACACCTTC
>NA|many|TRBJ2-3|TRBV18
CAITAGVGSDTQYF
TGTGCCATCACCGCAGGGGTTGGTTCAGATACGCAGTATTTT
>NA|many|TRBJ2-1|TRBV6-1
CASSGTGWWADEQFF
TGTGCCAGCAGTGGAACAGGGTGGTGGGCGGATGAGCAGTTCTTC
>NA|many|TRBJ2-3|TRBV5-6
CASSLQGSSTDTQYF
TGTGCCAGCAGCTTGCAAGGCTCCAGCACAGATACGCAGTATTTT
>NA|many|TRBJ1-6|TRBV7-2
CASSSTIARRRKDSPLHF
TGTGCCAGCAGCTCCACAATAGCTAGACGGAGGAAAGATTCACCCCTCCACTTT
>TRBD1|many|TRBJ2-1|TRBV6-1
CASSYVTGGNEQFF
TGTGCCAGCAGTTATGTAACAGGGGGCAATGAGCAGTTCTTC
>NA|NA|TRBJ1-1|TRBV5-1
CASSLNANTEAFF
TGCGCCAGCAGCTTGAATGCGAACACTGAAGCTTTCTTT
>NA|NA|TRBJ2-2|TRBV5-4
CASSLVGKGTGELFF
TGTGCCAGCAGCTTGGTGGGGAAGGGCACCGGGGAGCTGTTTTTT
>NA|many|TRBJ1-2|TRBV2
CASIGGVANYGYTF
TGTGCCAGCATCGGGGGGGTGGCTAACTATGGCTACACCTTC
>NA|many|TRBJ2-5|TRBV11-2
CASRRTGLEQTQYF
TGTGCCAGCAGACGAACAGGGTTGGAACAGACCCAGTACTTC
>NA|many|TRBJ1-1|TRBV6-1
CASSLIGREAFF
TGTGCCAGCAGTTTAATAGGACGTGAAGCTTTCTTT
>NA|many|TRBJ1-4|TRBV6-1
CASSAPPGALATNEKLFF
TGTGCCAGCAGTGCGCCCCCGGGAGCCCTGGCAACTAATGAAAAACTGTTTTTT
>TRBD2|NA|TRBJ2-3|TRBV4-1
CASSRVAGTTDTQYF
TGCGCCAGCAGCCGAGTAGCGGGGACCACAGATACGCAGTATTTT
>TRBD1|many|TRBJ1-3|TRBV27
CASRHRGAGNTIYF
TGTGCCAGCAGGCACAGGGGGGCTGGAAACACCATATATTTT
>NA|many|TRBJ1-1|TRBV7-2
CASSLEALGYEAFF
TGTGCCAGCAGCTTAGAGGCTCTGGGGTATGAAGCTTTCTTT
>NA|NA|TRBJ2-5|TRBV24-1
CATSVWDISGQETQYF
TGTGCCACCAGTGTCTGGGACATCTCGGGCCAAGAGACCCAGTACTTC
>NA|many|TRBJ1-5|TRBV28
CASSGLGGGNQPQHF
TGTGCCAGCAGTGGGCTTGGGGGGGGTAATCAGCCCCAGCATTTT
>NA|few|TRBJ1-2|TRBV6-1
CASGVQTGGYTF
TGTGCCAGCGGTGTCCAGACGGGCGGCTACACCTTC
>NA|many|TRBJ2-3|TRBV28
CASGRARGPTDTQYF
TGTGCCAGCGGCAGGGCGCGGGGGCCCACAGATACGCAGTATTTT
>NA|many|TRBJ2-2|TRBV6-1
CASSRDTGGTGELFF
TGTGCCAGCAGTCGGGACACGGGAGGCACCGGGGAGCTGTTTTTT
>NA|many|TRBJ2-3|TRBV7-2
CASSLVGGYSTDTQYF
TGTGCCAGCAGCTTAGTCGGCGGGTATAGCACAGATACGCAGTATTTT
>NA|many|TRBJ1-5|TRBV28
CASSPDSTGRGLSNQPQHF
TGTGCCAGCAGCCCAGACTCCACTGGAAGGGGATTAAGCAATCAGCCCCAGCATTTT
>TRBD2|many|TRBJ2-5|TRBV6-1
CASSENLAGAYQETQYF
TGTGCCAGCAGTGAAAATCTAGCGGGGGCGTACCAAGAGACCCAGTACTTC
>NA|NA|TRBJ1-2|TRBV12-3/TRBV12-4
CASRNLRTGGYTF
TGTGCCAGCAGGAACCTCAGGACGGGTGGCTACACCTTC
>NA|many|TRBJ2-3|TRBV6-2/TRBV6-3
CASRRGGSTDTQYF
TGTGCCAGCAGGCGGGGCGGCAGCACAGATACGCAGTATTTT
>NA|few|TRBJ2-5|TRBV6-1
CASSEVGVGAETQYF
TGTGCCAGCAGTGAAGTTGGGGTAGGGGCGGAGACCCAGTACTTC
>NA|NA|TRBJ2-5|TRBV20-1
CSARRRLRRVGETQYF
TGCAGTGCGAGGAGGAGGCTAAGGAGGGTTGGGGAGACCCAGTACTTC
>TRBD1|many|TRBJ2-7|TRBV6-2/TRBV6-3
CASSTSGTGSSEQYF
TGTGCCAGCAGTACCTCCGGGACAGGGTCGTCCGAGCAGTACTTC
>TRBD1|many|TRBJ2-7|TRBV6-1
CASRAIRGTGDTYEQYF
TGTGCCAGCAGGGCAATCAGAGGGACAGGGGACACCTACGAGCAGTACTTC
>TRBD2|many|TRBJ2-5|TRBV6-1
CASSENGYAGGRKETQYF
TGTGCCAGCAGTGAAAACGGGTATGCGGGGGGGAGGAAAGAGACCCAGTACTTC
>TRBD1|many|TRBJ1-2|TRBV15
CATSRDPGQGGGGYTF
TGTGCCACCAGCAGAGATCCGGGACAGGGGGGGGGTGGCTACACCTTC
>NA|few|TRBJ1-5|TRBV6-1
CAISESVPSNQPQHF
TGTGCCATCAGTGAGTCAGTGCCTAGCAATCAGCCCCAGCATTTT
>TRBD1|many|TRBJ2-1|TRBV28
CASMGTAKSLDNEQFF
TGTGCGTCGATGGGGACAGCGAAGTCCCTTGACAATGAGCAGTTCTTC
>NA|NA|TRBJ1-2|TRBV4-1
CASSQSTGANYGYTF
TGCGCCAGCAGCCAGTCTACAGGAGCTAACTATGGCTACACCTTC